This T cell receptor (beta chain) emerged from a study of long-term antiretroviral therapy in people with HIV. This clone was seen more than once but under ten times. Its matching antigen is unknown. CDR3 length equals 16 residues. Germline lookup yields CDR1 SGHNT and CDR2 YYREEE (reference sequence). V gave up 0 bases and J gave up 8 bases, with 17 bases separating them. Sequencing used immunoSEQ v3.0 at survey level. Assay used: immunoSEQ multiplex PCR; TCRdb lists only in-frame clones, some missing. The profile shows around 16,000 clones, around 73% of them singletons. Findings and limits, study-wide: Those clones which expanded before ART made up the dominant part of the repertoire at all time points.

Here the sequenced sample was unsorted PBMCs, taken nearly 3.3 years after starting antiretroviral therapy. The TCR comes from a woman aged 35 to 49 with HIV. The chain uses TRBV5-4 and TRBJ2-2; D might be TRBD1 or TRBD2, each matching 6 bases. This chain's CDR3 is CASSLEDGGGWGELFF. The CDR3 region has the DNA TGTGCCAGCAGCTTGGAAGACGGAGGGGGATGGGGGGAGCTGTTTTTT.